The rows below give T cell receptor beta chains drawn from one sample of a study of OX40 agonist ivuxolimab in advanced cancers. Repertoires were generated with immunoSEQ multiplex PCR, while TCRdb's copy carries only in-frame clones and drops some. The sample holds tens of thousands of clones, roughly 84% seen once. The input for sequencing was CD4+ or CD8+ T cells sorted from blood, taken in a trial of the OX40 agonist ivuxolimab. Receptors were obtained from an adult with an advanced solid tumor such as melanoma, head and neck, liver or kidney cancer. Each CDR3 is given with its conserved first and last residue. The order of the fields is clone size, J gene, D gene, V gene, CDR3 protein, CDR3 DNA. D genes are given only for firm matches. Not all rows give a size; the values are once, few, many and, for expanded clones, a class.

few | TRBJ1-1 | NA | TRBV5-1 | CASSRAENTEAFF | TGCGCCAGCAGTCGGGCAGAGAACACTGAAGCTTTCTTT
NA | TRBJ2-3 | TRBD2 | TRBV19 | CASSIDQGGGTDTQYF | TGTGCCAGTAGTATAGATCAGGGCGGGGGGACAGATACGCAGTATTTT
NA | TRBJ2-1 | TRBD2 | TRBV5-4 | CASSSGTSGRTYNEQFF | TGTGCCAGCAGCTCAGGGACTAGCGGGAGAACCTACAATGAGCAGTTCTTC
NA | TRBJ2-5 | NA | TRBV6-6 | CASSGETQYF | TGTGCCAGCAGCGGTGAGACCCAGTACTTC
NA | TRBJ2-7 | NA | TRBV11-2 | CASSLGTVGQYF | TGTGCCAGCAGCTTAGGAACAGTCGGGCAGTACTTC
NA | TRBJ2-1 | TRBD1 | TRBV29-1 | CSVEGQGLGSEQFF | TGCAGCGTTGAGGGACAGGGCCTAGGGAGTGAGCAGTTCTTC
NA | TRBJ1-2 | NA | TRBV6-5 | CASSYSSVRDGYGYTF | TGTGCCAGCAGTTACTCGAGTGTCAGGGACGGCTATGGCTACACCTTC
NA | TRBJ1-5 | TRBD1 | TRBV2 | CASTRDRGPGQPQHF | TGTGCCAGCACTAGAGACAGGGGGCCAGGTCAGCCCCAGCATTTT
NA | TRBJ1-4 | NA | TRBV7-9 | CASSQDGQENEKLFF | TGTGCCAGCAGCCAAGATGGGCAGGAAAATGAAAAACTGTTTTTT
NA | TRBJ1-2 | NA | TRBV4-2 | CASSQDPANYGYTF | TGTGCCAGCAGCCAAGATCCTGCTAACTATGGCTACACCTTC
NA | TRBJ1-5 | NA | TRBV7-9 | CASSLAGGNQPQHF | TGTGCCAGCAGCCTCGCTGGGGGCAATCAGCCCCAGCATTTT
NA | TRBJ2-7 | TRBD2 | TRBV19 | CASTAGGLSYEQYF | TGTGCCAGTACTGCGGGGGGGCTCTCCTACGAGCAGTACTTC
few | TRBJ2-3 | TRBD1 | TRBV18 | CASSPGGTGEYTQYF | TGTGCCAGCTCACCAGGTGGGACAGGGGAATATACGCAGTATTTT
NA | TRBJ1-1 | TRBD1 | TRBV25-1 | CASSESGQLMNTEAFF | TGTGCCAGCAGTGAATCGGGACAGCTAATGAACACTGAAGCTTTCTTT
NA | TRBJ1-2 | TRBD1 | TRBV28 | CASSLSVWGQGWTKGYGYTF | TGTGCCAGCAGTTTGTCGGTTTGGGGACAGGGTTGGACTAAAGGCTATGGCTACACCTTC
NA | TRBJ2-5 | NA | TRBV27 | CASSESGAETQYF | TGTGCCAGCAGTGAGTCAGGGGCAGAGACCCAGTACTTC
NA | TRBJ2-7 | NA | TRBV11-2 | CASSLLRQSSYEQYF | TGTGCCAGCAGCTTACTAAGACAGAGCTCCTACGAGCAGTACTTC
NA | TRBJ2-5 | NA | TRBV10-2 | CASRGQGLQTQYF | TGCGCCAGCAGGGGGCAGGGCCTGCAGACCCAGTACTTC
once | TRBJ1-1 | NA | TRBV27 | CASSLWSHPPDTEAFF | TGTGCCAGCAGTTTATGGTCCCATCCCCCGGACACTGAAGCTTTCTTT
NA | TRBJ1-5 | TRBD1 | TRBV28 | CASVKTGLRNQPQHF | TGTGCCAGCGTCAAGACAGGGTTGAGGAATCAGCCCCAGCATTTT
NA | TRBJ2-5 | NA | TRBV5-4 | CASSLSSGETQYF | TGTGCCAGCAGCTTATCCAGTGGAGAGACCCAGTACTTC
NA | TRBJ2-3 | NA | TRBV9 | CASSVGVGDTDTQYF | TGTGCCAGCAGCGTCGGGGTAGGGGACACAGATACGCAGTATTTT
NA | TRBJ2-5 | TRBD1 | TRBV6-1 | CATSGQQETQYF | TGTGCCACATCGGGACAGCAAGAGACCCAGTACTTC
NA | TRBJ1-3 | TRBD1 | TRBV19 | CASRSWTGVTGNTIYF | TGTGCCAGTAGATCGTGGACAGGGGTTACTGGAAACACCATATATTTT
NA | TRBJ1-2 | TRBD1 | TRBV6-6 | CASSYSGGQGSYGYTF | TGTGCCAGCAGTTACTCGGGGGGACAGGGGAGCTATGGCTACACCTTC
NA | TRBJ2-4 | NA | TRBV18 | CASSPPGSPQAKNIQYF | TGTGCCAGCTCACCACCGGGGTCCCCCCAAGCCAAAAACATTCAGTACTTC
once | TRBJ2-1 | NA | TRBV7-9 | CASSPPAGENEQFF | TGTGCCAGCAGCCCTCCGGCAGGGGAGAATGAGCAGTTCTTC
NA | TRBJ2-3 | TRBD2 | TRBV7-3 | CASSLSGGDTQYF | TGTGCCAGCAGCTTAAGCGGGGGGGATACGCAGTATTTT
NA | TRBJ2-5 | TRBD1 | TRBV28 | CASSHRTGGQETQYF | TGTGCCAGCAGCCACCGGACAGGGGGCCAAGAGACCCAGTACTTC
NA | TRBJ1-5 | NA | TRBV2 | CASSSQVFGNQPQHF | TGTGCCAGCAGCTCACAGGTATTTGGCAATCAGCCCCAGCATTTT
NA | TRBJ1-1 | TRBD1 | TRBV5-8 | CASSPWQNRDRGSNTEAFF | TGTGCCAGCAGCCCTTGGCAAAACCGGGACAGGGGTTCGAACACTGAAGCTTTCTTT
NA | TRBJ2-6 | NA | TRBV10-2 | CASSPFRGHTANVLTF | TGCGCCAGCAGCCCATTTCGTGGACATACCGCCAACGTCCTGACTTTC
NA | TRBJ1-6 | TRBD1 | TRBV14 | CASSQDLDRDSPLHF | TGTGCCAGCAGCCAAGATTTGGACAGGGATTCACCCCTCCACTTT
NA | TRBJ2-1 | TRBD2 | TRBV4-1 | CASTARGGADAIEQFF | TGCGCCAGCACCGCCCGCGGGGGAGCCGATGCTATTGAGCAGTTCTTC
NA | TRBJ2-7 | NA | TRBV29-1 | CSVDSGSYEQYF | TGCAGCGTTGATTCAGGGTCTTACGAGCAGTACTTC